These 19 T cell receptor beta chains were sequenced from one sample in a study of cytomegalovirus exposure and HLA in healthy donors. With 60 Vbeta and 13 Jbeta primers, the PCR was carried out. TCRdb keeps only in-frame clones here, not all; method: immunoSEQ multiplex PCR. Of 150,000 to 200,000 clones in the sample, 75% to 85% were seen once. The sequenced material came from PBMCs. The receptors were gathered from a man aged 25-40 years in good health and CMV-seropositive.

V is TRBV14 and J is TRBJ2-2; D remains ambiguous. This CDR3 comprises 16 residues. CDR1 is SGHDN and CDR2 is FVKESK in the germline V gene. V was shortened by 8 bases and J by 1 base, with 17 bases between the two germline ends. In DNA form, the CDR3 reads TGTGCCAGCCGTTCGACATTGTTCATGAACACCGGGGAGCTGTTTTTT. This gives the protein CASRSTLFMNTGELFF.

V and J are TRBV6-1 and TRBJ1-3; maybe TRBD1 (6 bases). V lost 8 bases and J lost 10, with 12 bases in between. The CDR3 consists of 11 residues. Germline CDR1 MNHNS, CDR2 SASEGT. The CDR3 region is CASGGQPTIYF. In DNA, the CDR3 is TGTGCCAGCGGAGGACAGCCAACCATATATTTT.

This clone appeared a single time. This chain connects TRBV28 to TRBJ2-3, with a possible D match to TRBD2 (5 bases). The V gene's germline CDR1 is MDHEN and CDR2 SYDVKM. V lost 5 bases and J 0 bases, leaving 9 bases between the germline ends. The length of the CDR3 is 14 residues. CDR3 protein: CASSTRTSTDTQYF. The CDR3 nucleotides are TGTGCCAGCAGTACCCGGACTAGCACAGATACGCAGTATTTT.

Of note for this clone: The junction does not match germline at one end; this may be a read error. V and J are TRBV4-1 and TRBJ2-1, with 8 bases that match TRBD2. Germline values: CDR1 MGHRA, CDR2 YSYEKL. This CDR3 spans 17 amino acids. CDR3 coding DNA: TGCGCCAGCATGACTAGCGCCCCCGAAGGATTCGCCAATGGGCAGTTCTTC. It yields the protein CASMTSAPEGFANGQFF.

The genes are TRBV7-9 and TRBJ2-7; 13 positions agree with TRBD2. Per the germline V gene, CDR1 is SEHNR and CDR2 is FQNEAQ (reference sequence). After removal of 3 bases from V and 9 bases from J, the junction contained 11 bases not matched to a gene. CDR3 size: 16 residues. This chain's CDR3 is CASSFSGTSGTGRQYF. The CDR3 DNA reads as TGTGCCAGCAGCTTCTCAGGGACTAGCGGGACCGGCCGGCAGTACTTC. The full variable domain, in which reference TRBV7-9 and TRBJ2-7 provide the parts outside the CDR3, is DTGVSQNPRHKITKRGQNVTFRCDPISEHNRLYWYRQTLGQGPEFLTYFQNEAQLEKSRLLSDRFSAERPKGSFSTLEIQRTEQGDSAMYLCASSFSGTSGTGRQYFGPGTRLTVT.

The V call is TRBV11-2, the J call TRBJ1-1; no clear D. Germline V CDR1 and CDR2: SGHAT, FQNNGV. With 0 bases removed from V and 0 bases from J, the gap between germline ends came to 5 bases. The CDR3 totals 14 residues. CDR3 region: CASSLDRMNTEAFF. CDR3 sequence (DNA): TGTGCCAGCAGCTTAGACAGAATGAACACTGAAGCTTTCTTT.

V usage is TRBV4-1 and J usage is TRBJ2-5; 11 positions agree with TRBD2. The CDR3 runs 16 residues. The V gene end was trimmed by 2 bases and the J gene end by 2 bases; junction bases not matched to a gene: 4. Germline V gene data show CDR1 as MGHRA and CDR2 as YSYEKL. In DNA, the CDR3 is TGCGCCAGCAGCCAACTTTTAGCGGGGGGGCAAGAGACCCAGTACTTC. Its protein product is CASSQLLAGGQETQYF.

The chain carries TRBV27 and TRBJ2-2, with TRBD2 as a possible D gene (7 bases). V shed 7 bases and J shed 3 bases, with 15 bases lying between them. CDR1 MNHEY and CDR2 SMNVEV come from the germline V gene (reference sequence). This CDR3 contains 15 residues. This chain's CDR3 is CASTSRGGYTGELFF. The CDR3 DNA sequence: TGTGCCAGCACCTCGAGGGGGGGCTACACCGGGGAGCTGTTTTTT.

This chain connects TRBV19 to TRBJ1-5; TRBD1 might be the D (5 bases). Germline CDR1 LNHDA, CDR2 SQIVND (reference sequence). CDR3 length: 14 amino acids. With 5 bases removed from V and 0 bases from J, the gap between germline ends came to 8 bases. DNA for the CDR3: TGTGCCAGTAGTTCGACAGCTAGCAATCAGCCCCAGCATTTT. Its translation is CASSSTASNQPQHF.

V is TRBV4-1 and J is TRBJ2-1, with D perhaps TRBD2 (6 bases). Germline CDR1 MGHRA, CDR2 YSYEKL. The CDR3 length is 18 residues. V was cut by 3 bases and J by 2 bases, with 20 bases left in between. CDR3: CASSQPRSSAGTYNEQFF. DNA of the CDR3: TGCGCCAGCAGCCAGCCGCGATCTAGCGCAGGGACCTACAATGAGCAGTTCTTC.

V is TRBV27 and J is TRBJ2-3, with 8 positions matching TRBD2. Germline trimming cut 2 bases from V and 2 bases from J; bases unmatched to any gene: 3. There are 15 residues in the CDR3. The germline V gene encodes CDR1 MNHEY and CDR2 SMNVEV (reference sequence). Here the CDR3 reads CASSLNSGNTDTQYF. For the CDR3, the DNA is TGTGCCAGCAGTTTAAATAGCGGGAACACAGATACGCAGTATTTT.

CDR3 region: CASSQESTGNYGYTF. CDR3 bases: TGCGCCAGCAGCCAAGAGTCGACAGGGAACTATGGCTACACCTTC. J is TRBJ1-2 and V is TRBV4-1, with 7 bases fitting TRBD1. Trimming removed 0 bases from V and 2 bases from J; junction bases left unmatched: 3. The CDR3 contains 15 residues. Per the germline V gene, CDR1 is MGHRA and CDR2 is YSYEKL.

The chain joins TRBV9 to TRBJ2-3, with 12 bases matching TRBD2. Germline values: CDR1 SGDLS, CDR2 YYNGEE. The CDR3 extends over 18 amino acids. V lost 0 bases and J lost 3; bases outside the gene matches: 8. This CDR3 is CASSVALSSGGATDTQYF. CDR3 in DNA: TGTGCCAGCAGCGTAGCTCTCTCTAGCGGGGGGGCTACAGATACGCAGTATTTT.

The chain uses TRBV11-2 and TRBJ2-3, with 8 nucleotides matching TRBD2. The CDR3 has 16 amino acids. The junction had 10 bases not matched to a gene; V was cut back by 3 bases and J by 5 bases. The germline V gene has CDR1 SGHAT and CDR2 FQNNGV. This chain's CDR3 is CASSLRGAGSGDTQYF. In DNA, the CDR3 is TGTGCCAGCAGCTTGCGGGGGGCGGGTAGTGGAGATACGCAGTATTTT.

The gene calls are TRBV29-1 and TRBJ2-7; 12 positions match TRBD2. The CDR3 contains 13 residues. The V gene's germline CDR1 is SQVTM and CDR2 ANQGSEA. Losses at the gene ends were 6 bases for V and 2 bases for J; bases not matched to a gene: 2. DNA of the CDR3: TGCAGCGTCAGGACTAGCGGGACCTACGAGCAGTACTTC. Translating gives CSVRTSGTYEQYF.

The CDR3 nucleotides are TGTGCCAGCAGCTGGCTGGTAGATACGCAGTATTTT. Translated, it gives CASSWLVDTQYF. The J gene is TRBJ2-3, the V gene TRBV5-6, with D unclear. V was trimmed by 3 bases and J by 5 bases, leaving 7 bases between them. Per germline, CDR1 SGHDT and CDR2 YYEEEE. This CDR3 contains 12 residues.

CDR3 amino acids: CASSFRGLAGYTF. The CDR3 bases are TGTGCCAGCAGTTTCAGGGGGCTGGCTGGCTACACCTTC. This sequence joins TRBV28 and TRBJ1-2, with TRBD1 identical over 8 bases. The J segment lost 7 bases and the V segment lost 3 bases, leaving 4 bases of the junction unmatched. The CDR3 consists of 13 residues. CDR1 is MDHEN and CDR2 is SYDVKM in the germline V gene.

In its sample, this clone was seen once. The gene calls are TRBV6-1 and TRBJ1-2; a weak D match, TRBD1 (5 bases). The CDR3 extends over 15 amino acids. V gave up 1 base and J gave up 4 bases, with 13 bases separating them. Germline lookup yields CDR1 MNHNS and CDR2 SASEGT. The CDR3: CASSEEVAGRYGYTF. In DNA form, the CDR3 reads TGTGCCAGCAGTGAAGAGGTGGCGGGGCGCTATGGCTACACCTTC.

This clone was detected only a few times. The rearrangement uses TRBV29-1 and TRBJ1-1; possible D gene TRBD1, 5 bases. The germline CDR1 and CDR2 sequences are SQVTM and ANQGSEA. V was pared by 1 base and J by 0 bases, with 12 bases between. The CDR3 contains 15 residues. CDR3 sequence reads: CSVEVRGLMNTEAFF. CDR3 DNA sequence: TGCAGCGTTGAAGTGCGGGGCCTAATGAACACTGAAGCTTTCTTT. Together with reference TRBV29-1 and TRBJ1-1, the CDR3 gives the full variable domain: SAVISQKPSRDICQRGTSLTIQCQVDSQVTMMFWYRQQPGQSLTLIATANQGSEATYESGFVIDKFPISRPNLTFSTLTVSNMSPEDSSIYLCSVEVRGLMNTEAFFGQGTRLTVV.